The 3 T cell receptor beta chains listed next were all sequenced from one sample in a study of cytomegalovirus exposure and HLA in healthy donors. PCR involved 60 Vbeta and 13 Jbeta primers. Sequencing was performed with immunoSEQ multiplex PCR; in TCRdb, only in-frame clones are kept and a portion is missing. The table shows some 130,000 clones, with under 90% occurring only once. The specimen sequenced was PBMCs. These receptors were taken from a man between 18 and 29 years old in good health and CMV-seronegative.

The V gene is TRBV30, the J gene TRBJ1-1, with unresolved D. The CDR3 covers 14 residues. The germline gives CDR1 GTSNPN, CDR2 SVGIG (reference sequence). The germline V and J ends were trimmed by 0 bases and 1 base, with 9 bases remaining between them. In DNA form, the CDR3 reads TGTGCCTGGAGTGTTCTGAGTCGGAACACTGAAGCTTTCTTT. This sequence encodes CAWSVLSRNTEAFF.

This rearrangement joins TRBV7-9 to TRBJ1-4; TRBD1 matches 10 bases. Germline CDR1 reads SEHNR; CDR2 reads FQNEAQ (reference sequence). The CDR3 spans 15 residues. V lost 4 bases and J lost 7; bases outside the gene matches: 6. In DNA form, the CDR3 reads TGTGCCAGCAGCTCGACCGGGACAGGGGCTGAAAAACTGTTTTTT. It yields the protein CASSSTGTGAEKLFF.

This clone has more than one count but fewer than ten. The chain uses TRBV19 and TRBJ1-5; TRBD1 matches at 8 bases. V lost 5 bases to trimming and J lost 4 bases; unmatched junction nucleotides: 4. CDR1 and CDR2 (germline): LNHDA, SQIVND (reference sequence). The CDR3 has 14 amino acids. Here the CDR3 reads CASSGRGRNQPQHF. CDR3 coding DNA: TGTGCCAGTAGTGGCAGGGGGCGAAATCAGCCCCAGCATTTT.